The sequence of this TCR beta chain was determined in a study of cytomegalovirus exposure and HLA in healthy donors. About this clone: As yet, its antigen is unknown.

The donors formed part of the approximately 120-subject validation cohort, distinct from the approximately 670-subject first cohort. Germline V gene lookup returns CDR1 LGHNA and CDR2 YNFKEQ. After removal of 3 bases from V and 7 bases from J, the junction contained 9 bases not matched to a gene. This CDR3 is built from 16 residues. This table comes from immunoSEQ multiplex PCR, and its TCRdb copy is limited to in-frame clones, with some not included. The data contain about 330,000 clones, about 85% of them singletons. General study points: First-cohort TCR clusters were later found to tend to co-occur in the 120 or so validation repertoires. There were a few CMV-associated chains whose specificity for CMV antigens was confirmed in vitro. Despite most TCR sequences being rare, some public TCRs occurred in many donors.

The V and J genes are TRBV4-2 and TRBJ1-4, with TRBD1 identical over 9 bases. The sample comprised PBMCs. This receptor was taken from a woman in her twenties or thirties in good health and CMV-seropositive. In DNA, the CDR3 is TGTGCCAGCAGCCATCTACCGGGACAGGGAGGTGAAAAACTGTTTTTT. This translates into CASSHLPGQGGEKLFF.